A selection of T cell receptor beta chains follows, all from one sample in a study of human T cells and chemical hapten exposure. TCRdb reanalysed the RACE reads using MiXCR and keeps one entry per CDR3 protein. The sample has hundreds of thousands of distinct CDR3 sequences, about 6% seen once. Sequencing was performed on whole blood, taken in connection with sensitization to the hapten diphenylcyclopropenone (DPC). These receptors were obtained from a woman aged 18-29 years with alopecia areata. Some clones in this sample may be carry-over from other donors' samples. The CDR3 runs from the conserved cysteine through the conserved F or W. The D gene is left open where the match is weak. Size tells how often a clone was seen (once, few, many) or the class of an expanded clone, and some rows leave it out.

len,d_gene,abundance,j_gene,v_gene,CDR3aa,CDR3nt
13,TRBD1,many,TRBJ1-1,TRBV7-2,CASSSQGDTEAFF,TGTGCCAGCAGCTCACAGGGGGACACTGAAGCTTTCTTT
15,-,many,TRBJ1-5,TRBV13,CASSLVLPIYQPQHF,TGTGCCAGCAGCTTAGTTTTACCTATCTATCAGCCCCAGCATTTT
13,-,few,TRBJ1-1,TRBV18,CASSPNREGEAFF,TGTGCCAGCTCACCAAACAGGGAGGGTGAAGCTTTCTTT
11,-,-,TRBJ1-2,TRBV6-1,CASQWGGGYTF,TGTGCCAGTCAGTGGGGAGGTGGCTACACCTTC
14,-,-,TRBJ2-3,TRBV5-6,CASRFGPSTDTQYF,TGTGCCAGCAGATTCGGACCCAGCACAGATACGCAGTATTTT
11,-,many,TRBJ1-2,TRBV29-1,CSVVYGEGYTF,TGCAGCGTTGTTTATGGGGAAGGCTACACCTTC
12,-,many,TRBJ2-4,TRBV3-1,CASSQERAIQYF,TGTGCCAGCAGCCAAGAAAGGGCCATTCAGTACTTC
15,-,-,TRBJ1-2,TRBV6-1,CASSEGMDGNYGYTF,TGTGCCAGCAGTGAAGGGATGGATGGTAACTATGGCTACACCTTC
15,-,many,TRBJ2-4,TRBV2,CASRLGRVAKNIQYF,TGTGCCAGCCGTTTAGGTCGGGTAGCCAAAAACATTCAGTACTTC
15,-,many,TRBJ1-5,TRBV7-6,CASSRNQGLNQPQHF,TGTGCCAGCAGTCGTAATCAGGGGCTCAATCAGCCCCAGCATTTT
13,TRBD1,many,TRBJ1-6,TRBV12-3/TRBV12-4,CASGGTGNSPLHF,TGTGCCAGCGGCGGGACAGGCAATTCACCCCTCCACTTT
13,TRBD1,few,TRBJ2-7,TRBV28,CATLRGQGAEQYF,TGTGCTACCCTTAGGGGGCAGGGTGCCGAGCAGTACTTC
17,TRBD2,few,TRBJ2-3,TRBV27,CASSSIAGTSDTDTQYF,TGTGCCAGCAGTTCCATCGCGGGGACTAGCGACACAGATACGCAGTATTTT
14,-,few,TRBJ2-1,TRBV7-9,CAVLGLVTYNEQFF,TGTGCCGTGCTAGGGCTAGTAACCTACAATGAGCAGTTCTTC
14,-,few,TRBJ2-2,TRBV24-1,CATSDLRDTGELFF,TGTGCCACCAGTGATTTGCGCGACACCGGGGAGCTGTTTTTT
13,-,many,TRBJ2-3,TRBV20-1,CSANGGRTDTQYF,TGCAGTGCTAACGGGGGCCGCACAGATACGCAGTATTTT
14,-,many,TRBJ1-5,TRBV5-1,CASSLAPFGQPQHF,TGCGCCAGCAGCTTGGCGCCCTTTGGTCAGCCCCAGCATTTT
16,TRBD1,-,TRBJ1-1,TRBV7-2,CASSLGPDRVGTEAFF,TGTGCCAGCAGCTTAGGACCCGACAGGGTAGGCACTGAAGCTTTCTTT
15,-,few,TRBJ1-1,TRBV4-3,CASSQDLSVGDEAFF,TGCGCCAGCAGCCAAGATTTGTCAGTGGGGGATGAAGCTTTCTTT
17,TRBD2,few,TRBJ2-3,TRBV6-5,CASSYWGSGEDTDTQYF,TGTGCCAGCAGTTACTGGGGAAGCGGGGAAGACACAGATACGCAGTATTTT
14,TRBD2,few,TRBJ2-1,TRBV20-1,CSARPTSGRNEQFF,TGCAGTGCTAGACCGACTAGCGGGCGGAATGAGCAGTTCTTC
13,-,many,TRBJ1-1,TRBV20-1,CSASWTLYTEAFF,TGCAGTGCTAGTTGGACATTGTACACTGAAGCTTTCTTT
16,TRBD2,few,TRBJ2-3,TRBV15,CATSELAGKGSDTQYF,TGTGCCACCAGCGAACTAGCGGGGAAGGGGTCAGATACGCAGTATTTT
14,-,many,TRBJ2-5,TRBV20-1,CSATISDSQETQYF,TGCAGTGCTACGATTAGCGACTCCCAAGAGACCCAGTACTTC
15,-,many,TRBJ1-5,TRBV28,CASSSAGASNQPQHF,TGTGCCAGCAGTTCCGCAGGGGCCTCGAATCAGCCCCAGCATTTT
13,-,-,TRBJ1-4,TRBV2,CASLGSGNEKLIF,TGTGCCAGCTTGGGGTCCGGTAATGAAAAACTGATTTTT
15,TRBD1,-,TRBJ1-5,TRBV7-9,CASSLAGQGGQPQHF,TGTGCCAGCAGCTTAGCAGGACAGGGCGGGCAGCCCCAGCATTTT
15,TRBD2,few,TRBJ2-1,TRBV28,CATVAGGMTYNEQFF,TGTGCCACCGTTGCGGGGGGCATGACCTACAATGAGCAGTTCTTC